This record concerns one T cell receptor beta chain sequence. The data stem from a study of blood T cell repertoires in COVID-19. Measured with immunoSEQ multiplex PCR; TCRdb has only the in-frame clones, and not every one. Of 50,000 to 65,000 clones in the sample, roughly 90% are singletons; the top ten hold approximately 3.5%. Germline trimming cut 7 bases from V and 5 bases from J; bases unmatched to any gene: 3. This CDR3 spans 12 amino acids. Germline lookup yields CDR1 ENHRY and CDR2 SYGVKD. The material sequenced was peripheral blood. This chain joins TRBV10-3 and TRBJ1-1, with TRBD1 identical over 8 bases. The clonotype originates from a man between 65 and 80 years old with acute or convalescent COVID-19. CDR3 nucleotide sequence: TGTGCCATCACCGACAGGGGAACTGAAGCTTTCTTT. It is translated as CAITDRGTEAFF.